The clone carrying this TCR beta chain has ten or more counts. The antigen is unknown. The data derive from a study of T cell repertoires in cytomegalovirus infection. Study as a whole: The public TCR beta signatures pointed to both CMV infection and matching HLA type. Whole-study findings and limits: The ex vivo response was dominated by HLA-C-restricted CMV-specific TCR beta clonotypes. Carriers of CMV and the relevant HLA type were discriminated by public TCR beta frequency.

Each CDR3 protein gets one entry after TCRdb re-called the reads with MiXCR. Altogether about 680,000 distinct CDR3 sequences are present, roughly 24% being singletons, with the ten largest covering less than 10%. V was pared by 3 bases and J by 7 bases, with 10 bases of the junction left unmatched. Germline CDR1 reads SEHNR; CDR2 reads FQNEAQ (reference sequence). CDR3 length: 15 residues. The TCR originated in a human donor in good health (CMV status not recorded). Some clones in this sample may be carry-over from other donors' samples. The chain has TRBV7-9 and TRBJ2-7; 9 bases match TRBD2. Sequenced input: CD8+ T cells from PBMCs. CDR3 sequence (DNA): TGTGCCAGCAGCTTTCTAGCGGGGCGACGTGCAGAGCAGTACTTC. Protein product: CASSFLAGRRAEQYF.